The rows below give T cell receptor beta chains drawn from one sample of a study of CD4 T cells in relation to SARS-CoV-2 and coronaviruses. Their antigen targets remain unknown. TCRdb's table, derived via immunoSEQ multiplex PCR, lists solely in-frame clones and lacks some. The data contain 16,000 or so clones, roughly 80% of them singletons. The sequenced sample consisted of CD4+ T cells from PBMCs, cultured in vitro. The receptor set was obtained from a human donor in good health. The CDR3 runs from the conserved cysteine through the conserved F or W. D genes are given only for firm matches. Size is stated for part of the rows, as once, few or many counts, or as a class when the clone is expanded.

D	J	size	V	CDR3	DNA
-	TRBJ1-1	-	TRBV10-2	CASGGQIPLYTEAFF	TGCGCCAGCGGGGGGCAAATCCCCCTGTACACTGAAGCTTTCTTT
-	TRBJ2-2	-	TRBV5-4	CASSLDTGELFF	TGTGCCAGCAGCTTGGACACCGGGGAGCTGTTTTTT
-	TRBJ2-1	few	TRBV9	CASSVAATRTSNEQFF	TGTGCCAGCAGCGTAGCTGCTACTAGAACGTCCAATGAGCAGTTCTTC
TRBD1	TRBJ1-2	few	TRBV28	CASSLPPTGWDYGYTF	TGTGCCAGCAGTTTACCCCCGACAGGGTGGGACTATGGCTACACCTTC
-	TRBJ1-4	-	TRBV5-1	CASSLAQYRNEKLFF	TGCGCCAGCAGCTTGGCTCAGTACAGGAATGAAAAACTGTTTTTT
-	TRBJ2-5	-	TRBV19	CASSIRGQGLYRETQYF	TGTGCCAGTAGTATTCGGGGGCAGGGTCTCTATCGCGAGACCCAGTACTTC
-	TRBJ1-5	medium-sized	TRBV28	CASNDPGASQPQHF	TGTGCCAGCAATGATCCCGGGGCCAGTCAGCCCCAGCATTTT
TRBD2	TRBJ2-7	-	TRBV10-3	CAITRPERERMGSRRSYEQYF	TGTGCCATCACTCGCCCCGAGCGGGAGAGGATGGGAAGCCGTCGCTCCTACGAGCAGTACTTC
-	TRBJ2-7	-	TRBV6-6	CASNIKVGIEQYF	TGTGCCAGCAATATAAAGGTCGGCATCGAGCAGTACTTC
-	TRBJ2-3	once	TRBV11-3	CASSLGAGKTDTQYF	TGTGCCAGCAGCTTAGGGGCAGGGAAGACAGATACGCAGTATTTT
-	TRBJ2-7	-	TRBV6-2/TRBV6-3	CASSYPIARVSTYEQYF	TGTGCCAGCAGTTATCCGATAGCGCGGGTGTCCACCTACGAGCAGTACTTC
TRBD1	TRBJ1-2	-	TRBV27	CASSLGRTGGFGYTF	TGTGCCAGCAGTTTGGGGAGGACAGGGGGCTTCGGCTACACCTTC
-	TRBJ2-1	-	TRBV12-3/TRBV12-4	CASSLTTTGEQFF	TGTGCCAGCAGTTTAACCACTACCGGTGAGCAGTTCTTC
TRBD1	TRBJ2-7	-	TRBV6-5	CASTIRQGESYEQYF	TGTGCCAGCACCATACGACAGGGCGAGTCCTACGAGCAGTACTTC
TRBD1	TRBJ2-3	-	TRBV3-1/TRBV3-2	CASSHQGQGAQYF	TGTGCCAGCAGCCACCAGGGACAGGGGGCGCAGTATTTT
TRBD2	TRBJ2-1	few	TRBV7-3	CASSVFGGTSGGNEQFF	TGTGCCAGCAGCGTTTTTGGCGGGACTAGCGGGGGGAATGAGCAGTTCTTC
-	TRBJ2-2	-	TRBV2	CASSLQGTSYTGELFF	TGTGCCAGCAGCCTACAGGGGACTAGTTACACCGGGGAGCTGTTTTTT
-	TRBJ1-2	few	TRBV7-3	CASSLNPQGYGYTF	TGTGCCAGCAGCTTAAACCCGCAGGGCTATGGCTACACCTTC
TRBD2	TRBJ2-1	-	TRBV24-1	CATSGRTSGSYNEQFF	TGTGCCACCAGTGGGAGAACTAGCGGGAGCTACAATGAGCAGTTCTTC
-	TRBJ1-2	-	TRBV2	CASSIETNYGYTF	TGTGCCAGCAGTATTGAAACTAACTATGGCTACACCTTC
TRBD2	TRBJ2-3	-	TRBV6-4	CASSAGGPTDTQYF	TGTGCCAGCAGTGCGGGAGGGCCCACAGATACGCAGTATTTT
-	TRBJ2-5	few	TRBV5-1	CASSVTSRSEETQYF	TGCGCCAGCAGCGTAACTAGCAGATCCGAAGAGACCCAGTACTTC
TRBD2	TRBJ2-7	once	TRBV24-1	CATSDSGRSSYEQYF	TGTGCCACCAGTGATAGCGGGAGGAGCTCCTACGAGCAGTACTTC
-	TRBJ2-7	-	TRBV18	CASSPGSSYEQYF	TGTGCCAGCTCACCAGGCAGTTCCTACGAGCAGTACTTC
-	TRBJ1-4	-	TRBV24-1	CATSDPGTGEKLFF	TGTGCCACCAGTGACCCCGGGACGGGTGAAAAACTGTTTTTT
-	TRBJ1-2	-	TRBV29-1	CSVDRLSYGYTF	TGCAGCGTCGACAGATTATCCTATGGCTACACCTTC
-	TRBJ2-1	-	TRBV6-1	CASSEAPREPYNEQFF	TGTGCCAGCAGTGAAGCGCCCCGGGAACCCTACAATGAGCAGTTCTTC
TRBD2	TRBJ2-3	few	TRBV6-2/TRBV6-3	CASSRILAGVGTQYF	TGTGCCAGCAGTCGAATCCTAGCGGGAGTTGGTACGCAGTATTTT
-	TRBJ2-7	-	TRBV25-1	CASSDGGVHYEQYF	TGTGCCAGCAGTGACGGAGGGGTTCACTACGAGCAGTACTTC
TRBD1	TRBJ2-7	once	TRBV6-5	CASSWSGQGVHEQYF	TGTGCCAGCAGTTGGTCGGGACAGGGGGTCCACGAGCAGTACTTC
-	TRBJ2-4	-	TRBV10-3	CAISERGGIENIQYF	TGTGCCATCAGTGAGAGAGGGGGGATTGAAAACATTCAGTACTTC
TRBD2	TRBJ2-7	-	TRBV18	CASSPGLAENYEQYF	TGTGCCAGCTCACCTGGGCTAGCGGAAAATTACGAGCAGTACTTC
TRBD1	TRBJ2-7	-	TRBV7-8	CASAGTEAYEQYF	TGTGCCAGCGCCGGGACAGAGGCCTACGAGCAGTACTTC
TRBD1	TRBJ2-2	-	TRBV27	CASSLDRGNTGELFF	TGTGCCAGCAGTCTCGACAGGGGGAACACCGGGGAGCTGTTTTTT
TRBD1	TRBJ2-1	-	TRBV4-1	CASSGSQGQKHNEQFF	TGCGCCAGCAGCGGCTCGCAGGGACAGAAGCACAATGAGCAGTTCTTC
-	TRBJ2-4	-	TRBV3-1/TRBV3-2	CASSQDRVQNIQYF	TGTGCCAGCAGCCAAGACAGGGTCCAAAACATTCAGTACTTC
-	TRBJ1-3	-	TRBV7-9	CASSPVGNTIYF	TGTGCCAGCAGCCCAGTCGGAAACACCATATATTTT
TRBD1	TRBJ2-2	-	TRBV11-3	CASSYRTGNTGELFF	TGTGCCAGCAGCTACCGGACAGGAAACACCGGGGAGCTGTTTTTT
-	TRBJ2-7	once	TRBV15	CATSWDTNYEQYF	TGTGCCACCAGCTGGGACACCAACTACGAGCAGTACTTC
-	TRBJ2-3	-	TRBV6-1	CASSDRDSTDTQYF	TGTGCCAGCAGTGACAGGGACAGCACAGATACGCAGTATTTT
TRBD2	TRBJ2-7	-	TRBV9	CASSVATGLAGYEQYF	TGTGCCAGCAGCGTAGCTACCGGGCTAGCGGGCTACGAGCAGTACTTC
TRBD1	TRBJ2-5	-	TRBV9	CASSFGQGETQYF	TGTGCCAGCAGCTTCGGACAGGGAGAGACCCAGTACTTC
-	TRBJ2-3	-	TRBV19	CASSIGDKVSQISFTDTQYF	TGTGCCAGTAGTATAGGCGATAAAGTCAGCCAAATTAGCTTCACAGATACGCAGTATTTT
-	TRBJ2-5	-	TRBV19	CASTPGGGFETQYF	TGTGCCAGTACCCCGGGAGGGGGCTTTGAGACCCAGTACTTC
-	TRBJ1-2	-	TRBV2	CASSIRDGYTF	TGTGCCAGCAGTATCAGGGACGGCTACACCTTC
-	TRBJ2-7	-	TRBV20-1	CSVSSGYEQYF	TGCAGTGTTAGCAGTGGCTACGAGCAGTACTTC
-	TRBJ1-5	few	TRBV30	CAWSSTSNQPQHF	TGTGCCTGGAGCTCCACTAGCAATCAGCCCCAGCATTTT
-	TRBJ1-1	-	TRBV6-5	CASRSGGRGNTEAFF	TGTGCCAGCAGATCCGGAGGGCGCGGGAACACTGAAGCTTTCTTT
TRBD1	TRBJ2-1	-	TRBV2	CASRGTGGHNEQFF	TGTGCCAGCCGCGGGACAGGGGGACACAATGAGCAGTTCTTC
TRBD2	TRBJ2-1	-	TRBV6-4	CASSAATGSGAHEQFF	TGTGCCAGCAGTGCCGCGACGGGGAGCGGGGCCCATGAGCAGTTCTTC
TRBD2	TRBJ2-7	-	TRBV10-2	CASRYGLAGLSGYEQYF	TGCGCCAGCAGATACGGACTAGCGGGACTCTCAGGATACGAGCAGTACTTC
TRBD2	TRBJ2-3	-	TRBV6-2/TRBV6-3	CASSTRTSGSPDTQYF	TGTGCCAGCAGTACCCGGACTAGCGGGAGCCCAGATACGCAGTATTTT
TRBD2	TRBJ2-5	-	TRBV5-1	CASSFAGGWEETQYF	TGCGCCAGCAGCTTTGCGGGAGGGTGGGAAGAGACCCAGTACTTC
TRBD2	TRBJ2-5	-	TRBV12-3/TRBV12-4	CASTVTSMKTQYF	TGTGCCAGCACCGTGACTAGCATGAAGACCCAGTACTTC
-	TRBJ2-6	-	TRBV24-1	CATRPSGANVLTF	TGTGCCACCAGACCATCTGGGGCCAACGTCCTGACTTTC
-	TRBJ1-1	once	TRBV19	CASSKAGQKAFF	TGTGCCAGTAGTAAGGCGGGACAAAAAGCTTTCTTT
-	TRBJ2-3	-	TRBV4-2	CASSQDVVVTDTQYF	TGTGCCAGCAGCCAAGATGTGGTAGTTACAGATACGCAGTATTTT
-	TRBJ2-2	-	TRBV5-1	CASSPGGETGELFF	TGCGCCAGCAGCCCCGGAGGGGAAACCGGGGAGCTGTTTTTT
TRBD1	TRBJ1-1	-	TRBV5-1	CASSLGTGVNTEAFF	TGCGCCAGCAGCTTGGGGACAGGGGTGAACACTGAAGCTTTCTTT